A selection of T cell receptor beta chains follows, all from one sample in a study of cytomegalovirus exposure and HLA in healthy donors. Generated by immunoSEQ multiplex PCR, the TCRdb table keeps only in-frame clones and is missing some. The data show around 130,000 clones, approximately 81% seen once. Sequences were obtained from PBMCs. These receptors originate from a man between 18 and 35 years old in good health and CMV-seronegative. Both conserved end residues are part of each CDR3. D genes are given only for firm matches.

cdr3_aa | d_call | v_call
CACSRGQTGGGETQYF | TRBD1 | TRBV30
CASSPRGSSTDTQYF | NA | TRBV5-4
CAWSRDRGGEQYF | TRBD1 | TRBV30
CASILAGARDTQYF | NA | TRBV5-4
CASRGTGENYGYTF | TRBD1 | TRBV27
CASSEWFRSGGRDEQYF | NA | TRBV6-1
CSVEETGVGETQYF | TRBD1 | TRBV29-1
CASKSGKVGELFF | NA | TRBV28
CASSQETGGYEKLFF | TRBD1 | TRBV4-3
CAALGGNTGELFF | NA | TRBV27
CAWSSGQPQHF | NA | TRBV30
CASSLGGQTYEQYF | TRBD1 | TRBV11-3
CASSVAEGRSGELFF | NA | TRBV9
CSVGAGFDGYTF | NA | TRBV29-1
CASSQGVGGTDTQYF | NA | TRBV4-3
CASSSPGGEQFF | NA | TRBV11-3
CASSSPRRGYEQYF | NA | TRBV27
CAARQGSGEKLFF | TRBD1 | TRBV6-5
CASSESRVYTF | NA | TRBV25-1
CASSLPSGGTETQYF | TRBD2 | TRBV7-2
CASSFVQAPYEQYF | NA | TRBV7-9
CASSTGFQGTEAFF | NA | TRBV27
CATSEGLRDDTQYF | NA | TRBV5-4
CASSVSTKRQGEPANYGYTF | TRBD1 | TRBV9
CASSFPGHYYEQYF | NA | TRBV7-9
CASSVDSWSGELFF | NA | TRBV9
CASGGNTEAFF | NA | TRBV7-9